The 31 T cell receptor beta chains below were found in one sample sequenced in a study of metastatic and nonmetastatic thyroid tumors. TCRdb called clones again from the PCR reads with MiXCR. Of 5,500 to 9,000 clones in the sample, 15% to 20% are singletons; the top ten hold 9% to 10%. All patients were treatment-naive before thyroid surgery. The sequencing sample was made of adjacent normal tissue. Receptors were obtained from a female donor with papillary thyroid cancer or a benign thyroid nodule (not recorded which). Some clones in this sample may be carry-over from other donors' samples.

In its sample, this clone ranks as medium-sized. The V gene is TRBV5-1, the J gene TRBJ2-7; the D gene is possibly TRBD2 (5 bases). Between the trimmed V and J ends, which lost 5 bases and 5 bases, there was a span of 14 bases. Germline assignment: CDR1 SGHRS and CDR2 YFSETQ. The CDR3 is 13 amino acids. The CDR3 DNA is TGCGCCAGCAGGAGTACAGAGACTAACGAGCAGTACTTC. It is translated as CASRSTETNEQYF.

This clone counts as medium-sized. The chain combines TRBV7-9 with TRBJ2-1; D call uncertain. The CDR3 runs to 12 residues. V was shortened by 1 base and J by 7 bases, with 5 bases between the two germline ends. The germline V gene encodes CDR1 SEHNR and CDR2 FQNEAQ (reference sequence). The CDR3 here is CASSLDTNEQFF. The DNA for the CDR3 is TGTGCCAGCAGCTTAGACACGAATGAGCAGTTCTTC. The complete variable domain, with remaining parts taken from reference TRBV7-9 and TRBJ2-1, reads DTGVSQNPRHKITKRGQNVTFRCDPISEHNRLYWYRQTLGQGPEFLTYFQNEAQLEKSRLLSDRFSAERPKGSFSTLEIQRTEQGDSAMYLCASSLDTNEQFFGPGTRLTVL.

This clone showed up many times. This chain uses TRBV12-3 or TRBV12-4 with TRBJ2-1; no firm D call. CDR3 length: 14 amino acids. The V end lost 2 bases, the J end lost 3 bases, and 8 bases lay between the germline ends. CDR3 nucleotide sequence: TGTGCCAGCAGTTTACGCAGGTACTACAATGAGCAGTTCTTC. Translated, it gives CASSLRRYYNEQFF.

The CDR3, as DNA: TGCAGTGCTCGGGGACTAGCGGGAGTGAATGAGCAGTTCTTC. Its translation is CSARGLAGVNEQFF. V gene TRBV20-1 combines with J gene TRBJ2-1; 14 nucleotides line up with TRBD2. V dropped 5 bases and J dropped 7; count of bases not matched to a gene: 4. The CDR3 has 14 residues. Germline V lookup: CDR1 DFQATT, CDR2 SNEGSKA (reference sequence).

This clone was found many times. A much larger clone differs by one base, so this may be a read error. The chain has TRBV5-5 and TRBJ2-2, with 7 bases matching TRBD1. The CDR3 spans 15 residues. The V gene's germline CDR1 is SGHKS and CDR2 YYEKEE (reference sequence). The CDR3 nucleotides read TGTGCCAGCAGCTTGACCCAGGGGGACACCGGGGAGCTGCTTTTT. It yields the protein CASSLTQGDTGELLF.

This clone was seen at least ten times. This chain links TRBV29-1 with TRBJ2-7; TRBD1 agrees at 8 bases. The CDR3 loop spans 12 amino acids. Germline V lookup: CDR1 SQVTM, CDR2 ANQGSEA. The trim removed 4 bases at V and 3 bases at J, leaving 2 bases unmatched. Written as DNA, the CDR3 is TGCAGCGTTGGACAGGGGCGCTACGAGCAGTACTTC. It translates to CSVGQGRYEQYF.

By sample share, this clone is medium-sized (0.01 to 0.1%). This chain connects TRBV24-1 to TRBJ2-7, with 8 bases identical to TRBD1. The CDR3 consists of 14 residues. Germline lookup yields CDR1 KGHDR and CDR2 SFDVKD. V lost 5 bases and J lost 3; bases outside the gene matches: 5. CDR3 region: CATSASGQGYEQYF. The CDR3 bases are TGTGCCACCAGTGCCAGTGGACAGGGCTACGAGCAGTACTTC.

This clone was observed at least ten times. A much larger clone is a single base away; this may be a read error. The identical CDR3 is also encoded by other nucleotide sequences in the sample. This chain connects TRBV19 to TRBJ1-5; D gene unclear. This CDR3 is 12 amino acids long. The V end lost 6 bases, the J end lost 4 bases, and 7 bases lay between the germline ends. The germline V gene has CDR1 LNHDA and CDR2 SQIVND (reference sequence). CDR3: CASRTGNQPQHF. DNA of the CDR3: TGTGCCAGTAGGACGGGGAATCAGCCCCAGCATTTT.

In this sample, this clone is medium-sized. The chain has TRBV5-1 and TRBJ2-1; D is unresolved. V was pared by 4 bases and J by 7 bases, with 6 bases between. The CDR3 runs 11 residues. Germline values: CDR1 SGHRS, CDR2 YFSETQ. CDR3 DNA: TGCGCCAGCAGCCTGGAGAATGAGCAGTTCTTC. Residues: CASSLENEQFF.

This clone was counted ten times or more. This chain connects TRBV5-1 to TRBJ2-2, with TRBD2 matching 10 bases. After removal of 2 bases from V and 7 bases from J, the junction contained 8 bases not matched to a gene. The CDR3 has 16 residues. The V gene's germline CDR1 is SGHRS and CDR2 YFSETQ. CDR3 coding DNA: TGCGCCAGCAGCTTCATAGCGGGAGGTCGTGGCGGGGAGCTGTTTTTT. Translated: CASSFIAGGRGGELFF.

This chain connects TRBV29-1 to TRBJ2-7; no definite D call. Germline V gives CDR1 SQVTM, CDR2 ANQGSEA. CDR3 size: 11 residues. Trimming took off 7 bases at V and 3 bases at J, with 10 bases between the two ends. CDR3 coding DNA: TGCAGCGCGGGCGTGGGCTACGAGCAGTACTTC. Translating gives CSAGVGYEQYF.

The chain combines TRBV5-4 with TRBJ1-6, with D tentatively TRBD1 (6 bases). Trimming left V 3 bases short and J 9 bases short, with 22 bases between. The CDR3 is 17 amino acids. From germline, CDR1 is SGHNT and CDR2 YYREEE (reference sequence). CDR3 in amino acids: CASSWGLSGRGGSPLHF. Here the CDR3 DNA reads TGTGCCAGCAGCTGGGGGCTCAGCGGGAGAGGAGGTTCACCCCTCCACTTT. Variable domain in full (rest from reference TRBV5-4 and TRBJ1-6): ETGVTQSPTHLIKTRGQQVTLRCSSQSGHNTVSWYQQALGQGPQFIFQYYREEENGRGNFPPRFSGLQFPNYSSELNVNALELDDSALYLCASSWGLSGRGGSPLHFGNGTRLTVT.

This chain's CDR3 is CASSLDTGNYGYTF. The CDR3 bases are TGTGCCAGCAGCTTAGATACAGGAAACTATGGCTACACCTTC. The chain combines TRBV11-3 with TRBJ1-2, with a tentative D call TRBD1 (5 bases). The germline CDR1 and CDR2 sequences are SGHNT and YENEEA. The germline V and J ends were trimmed by 0 bases and 2 bases, with 7 bases remaining between them. This CDR3 comprises 14 residues.

Written as DNA, the CDR3 is TGCGCCAGCAGCCAAGAGTTTGCTGGGAGAGGCGGTTACGAGCAGTACTTC. It codes for CASSQEFAGRGGYEQYF. V gene TRBV4-3 combines with J gene TRBJ2-7; D might be TRBD2 (5 bases). V lost 0 bases to trimming and J lost 4 bases, with 19 bases between them. Germline-derived CDR1 and CDR2 are LGHNA and YSLEER. The CDR3 consists of 17 residues.

By sample fraction, this clone is medium-sized. This sequence joins TRBV6-1 and TRBJ2-7; 11 nucleotides line up with TRBD2. Trimming removed 5 bases from V and 2 bases from J; junction bases left unmatched: 2. CDR1 is MNHNS and CDR2 is SASEGT in the germline V gene. The length of the CDR3 is 14 residues. The CDR3 loop is CASSLAGGTYEQYF. The CDR3 coding sequence is TGTGCCAGCAGTCTAGCGGGGGGAACCTACGAGCAGTACTTC.

This clone is medium-sized in the sample. The CDR3 region has the DNA TGCAGCGTGGAGGCCAGGGGAGGGGATGGCTACACCTTC. It yields the protein CSVEARGGDGYTF. V usage is TRBV29-1 and J usage is TRBJ1-2; D perhaps matches TRBD1 (6 bases). This CDR3 spans 13 amino acids. Germline lookup yields CDR1 SQVTM and CDR2 ANQGSEA. V lost 6 bases and J 6 bases, leaving 17 bases between the germline ends.

Comments on this clone: The germline gene is not matched at one end of the junction; a read error may be the cause. The rearrangement joins TRBV20-1 to TRBJ2-5; the D call may be TRBD1 or TRBD2 (6 bases each). The CDR3 consists of 17 residues. Germline assignment: CDR1 DFQATT and CDR2 SNEGSKA (reference sequence). The CDR3 region is CGARDPRQRRGQETQYF. CDR3 coding DNA: TGCGGTGCTAGGGACCCGAGACAGAGGAGGGGGCAAGAGACCCAGTACTTC.

The gene calls are TRBV5-1 and TRBJ2-5; D gene ambiguous. Deletions cut 5 bases from V and 3 bases from J, with 11 bases between. Germline V lookup: CDR1 SGHRS, CDR2 YFSETQ. This CDR3 comprises 13 residues. DNA for the CDR3: TGCGCCAGCAGGGAGACGGTGAAAGAGACCCAGTACTTC. This encodes CASRETVKETQYF. Looking up the rest from reference TRBV5-1 and TRBJ2-5 gives the full variable domain: KAGVTQTPRYLIKTRGQQVTLSCSPISGHRSVSWYQQTPGQGLQFLFEYFSETQRNKGNFPGRFSGRQFSNSRSEMNVSTLELGDSALYLCASRETVKETQYFGPGTRLLVL.

With respect to this clone: At one boundary the junction diverges from the germline segment, which might be a read error. J is TRBJ2-7 and V is TRBV11-1; TRBD2 agrees at 8 bases. This CDR3 has 16 amino acids. CDR1 SGHAT and CDR2 FQDESV come from the germline V gene (reference sequence). The CDR3 region is CASSLEGGRSSREQYF. CDR3 DNA sequence: TGTGCCAGTAGCTTAGAGGGCGGGAGGTCCTCCAGAGAGCAGTACTTC.

In this sample, this clone turned up many times. V is TRBV18 and J is TRBJ1-1; 7 nucleotides line up with TRBD1. The germline V gene has CDR1 KGHSH and CDR2 LQKENI. The trim removed 8 bases at V and 1 base at J, leaving 4 bases unmatched. The CDR3 is 13 amino acids. CDR3 sequence reads: CASAGQANTEAFF. In DNA, the CDR3 is TGTGCCAGCGCCGGACAGGCGAACACTGAAGCTTTCTTT.

In this sample, this clone is medium-sized. This chain joins TRBV19 and TRBJ1-3; 7 positions match TRBD1. V was pared by 1 base and J by 2 bases, with 2 bases of the junction left unmatched. The germline gives CDR1 LNHDA, CDR2 SQIVND (reference sequence). There are 15 residues in the CDR3. The CDR3 sequence: CASSIAGTAGNTIYF. CDR3 nucleotides: TGTGCCAGTAGTATAGCCGGGACAGCTGGAAACACCATATATTTT. Filled out from reference TRBV19 and TRBJ1-3, the complete variable domain reads DGGITQSPKYLFRKEGQNVTLSCEQNLNHDAMYWYRQDPGQGLRLIYYSQIVNDFQKGDIAEGYSVSREKKESFPLTVTSAQKNPTAFYLCASSIAGTAGNTIYFGEGSWLTVV.

At least ten counts were recorded for this clone. A much bigger clone sits one base away, suggesting this may be a read error. The chain recombines TRBV6-5 with TRBJ2-5; possible D gene TRBD2, 6 bases. Germline CDR1 MNHEY, CDR2 SVGAGI. This CDR3 has 14 residues. CDR3 loop: CASSLLGGLGTQCF. The DNA for the CDR3 is TGTGCCAGCAGCTTACTAGGAGGGCTGGGGACCCAGTGCTTC.

The rearrangement joins TRBV30 to TRBJ2-7; maybe TRBD1 (6 bases). CDR1 is GTSNPN and CDR2 is SVGIG in the germline V gene (reference sequence). This CDR3 is 14 amino acids long. Deletions cut 8 bases from V and 5 bases from J, with 22 bases between. The CDR3 coding sequence is TGTGCCCGCCCGGGACAACCAGAGATCAACGAGCAGTACTTC. Amino acids: CARPGQPEINEQYF.

V usage is TRBV6-7 and J usage is TRBJ2-5; 7 nucleotides line up with TRBD2. TRBV6-7 is flagged as an ORF with uncertain function. The CDR3 is 16 amino acids. V lost 10 bases to trimming and J lost 2 bases; unmatched junction nucleotides: 16. In DNA, the CDR3 is TGTGCCAACACCGGACGGTGGAGGGAGGGTCAAGAGACCCAGTACTTC. Translated, it gives CANTGRWREGQETQYF.

Notes on this clone: A junction boundary mismatches the germline segment, possibly from a read error. The chain uses TRBV7-7 and TRBJ1-4; no definite D call. Germline V gives CDR1 SSHAT, CDR2 FNYEAQ (reference sequence). The CDR3 loop spans 15 amino acids. The CDR3 loop is CASSASGLLREKLFF. CDR3 DNA sequence: TGTGCTAGCAGCGCTTCGGGGTTACTACGTGAAAAACTGTTTTTT.

This clone occurred a few times. The chain carries TRBV6-1 and TRBJ2-1, with 10 bases that match TRBD1. In germline, CDR1 is MNHNS, CDR2 SASEGT. This CDR3 has 14 amino acids. Trimming removed 6 bases from V and 6 bases from J; junction bases left unmatched: 5. CDR3 bases: TGTGCCAGCAGCCGACAGGGGGCGCGCAATGAGCAGTTCTTC. It is translated as CASSRQGARNEQFF.

This clone is medium-sized (0.01 to 0.1%) in the sample. The chain is built from TRBV6-1 and TRBJ2-3, with D perhaps TRBD2 (7 bases). Germline V CDR1 and CDR2: MNHNS, SASEGT. Trimming pared 11 bases from V and 4 bases from J, leaving 22 bases between. This CDR3 is built from 15 residues. DNA of the CDR3: TGTGCCGTCTCGCGGGGGCTAGCAGGCGCAGATACGCAGTATTTT. This encodes CAVSRGLAGADTQYF.

In its sample, this clone is medium-sized (0.01 to 0.1%). This chain connects TRBV6-1 to TRBJ1-2, with unresolved D. Trimming removed 7 bases at V and 2 bases at J, with 8 bases between. The CDR3 totals 12 residues. Germline V gene sequence: CDR1 MNHNS, CDR2 SASEGT. CDR3 sequence (DNA): TGTGCCAGCAAGGCAGAGAACTATGGCTACACCTTC. Its protein product is CASKAENYGYTF.

This clone is termed medium-sized. V is TRBV5-1 and J is TRBJ1-5, with D possibly TRBD1 on 5 matching bases. The CDR3 consists of 16 residues. Germline assignment: CDR1 SGHRS and CDR2 YFSETQ. V lost 4 bases to trimming and J lost 0 bases, with 14 bases between them. CDR3 residues: CASSPTGVYSNQPQHF. The CDR3 region has the DNA TGCGCCAGCAGCCCGACGGGGGTTTATAGCAATCAGCCCCAGCATTTT.

This clone was counted many times. V gene TRBV20-1 combines with J gene TRBJ2-7; the match to TRBD2 covers 13 bases. From germline, CDR1 is DFQATT and CDR2 SNEGSKA (reference sequence). CDR3 length equals 13 residues. Trimming cost V 6 bases and J 9 bases; bases outside gene matches: 8. The CDR3 is CSALLAGGAGQYF. For the CDR3, the DNA is TGCAGTGCGCTACTAGCGGGGGGGGCGGGGCAGTACTTC.

This clone is classed as medium-sized. The rearrangement joins TRBV20-1 to TRBJ1-5; 10 bases align to TRBD1. J gave up 6 bases and V 1 base, and 9 bases lay outside the gene matches. The germline gives CDR1 DFQATT, CDR2 SNEGSKA (reference sequence). This CDR3 spans 16 amino acids. CDR3 nucleotide sequence: TGCAGTGCTAGAGTAGGACCGGGACAGGGGAGTCAGCCCCAGCATTTT. This translates into CSARVGPGQGSQPQHF.